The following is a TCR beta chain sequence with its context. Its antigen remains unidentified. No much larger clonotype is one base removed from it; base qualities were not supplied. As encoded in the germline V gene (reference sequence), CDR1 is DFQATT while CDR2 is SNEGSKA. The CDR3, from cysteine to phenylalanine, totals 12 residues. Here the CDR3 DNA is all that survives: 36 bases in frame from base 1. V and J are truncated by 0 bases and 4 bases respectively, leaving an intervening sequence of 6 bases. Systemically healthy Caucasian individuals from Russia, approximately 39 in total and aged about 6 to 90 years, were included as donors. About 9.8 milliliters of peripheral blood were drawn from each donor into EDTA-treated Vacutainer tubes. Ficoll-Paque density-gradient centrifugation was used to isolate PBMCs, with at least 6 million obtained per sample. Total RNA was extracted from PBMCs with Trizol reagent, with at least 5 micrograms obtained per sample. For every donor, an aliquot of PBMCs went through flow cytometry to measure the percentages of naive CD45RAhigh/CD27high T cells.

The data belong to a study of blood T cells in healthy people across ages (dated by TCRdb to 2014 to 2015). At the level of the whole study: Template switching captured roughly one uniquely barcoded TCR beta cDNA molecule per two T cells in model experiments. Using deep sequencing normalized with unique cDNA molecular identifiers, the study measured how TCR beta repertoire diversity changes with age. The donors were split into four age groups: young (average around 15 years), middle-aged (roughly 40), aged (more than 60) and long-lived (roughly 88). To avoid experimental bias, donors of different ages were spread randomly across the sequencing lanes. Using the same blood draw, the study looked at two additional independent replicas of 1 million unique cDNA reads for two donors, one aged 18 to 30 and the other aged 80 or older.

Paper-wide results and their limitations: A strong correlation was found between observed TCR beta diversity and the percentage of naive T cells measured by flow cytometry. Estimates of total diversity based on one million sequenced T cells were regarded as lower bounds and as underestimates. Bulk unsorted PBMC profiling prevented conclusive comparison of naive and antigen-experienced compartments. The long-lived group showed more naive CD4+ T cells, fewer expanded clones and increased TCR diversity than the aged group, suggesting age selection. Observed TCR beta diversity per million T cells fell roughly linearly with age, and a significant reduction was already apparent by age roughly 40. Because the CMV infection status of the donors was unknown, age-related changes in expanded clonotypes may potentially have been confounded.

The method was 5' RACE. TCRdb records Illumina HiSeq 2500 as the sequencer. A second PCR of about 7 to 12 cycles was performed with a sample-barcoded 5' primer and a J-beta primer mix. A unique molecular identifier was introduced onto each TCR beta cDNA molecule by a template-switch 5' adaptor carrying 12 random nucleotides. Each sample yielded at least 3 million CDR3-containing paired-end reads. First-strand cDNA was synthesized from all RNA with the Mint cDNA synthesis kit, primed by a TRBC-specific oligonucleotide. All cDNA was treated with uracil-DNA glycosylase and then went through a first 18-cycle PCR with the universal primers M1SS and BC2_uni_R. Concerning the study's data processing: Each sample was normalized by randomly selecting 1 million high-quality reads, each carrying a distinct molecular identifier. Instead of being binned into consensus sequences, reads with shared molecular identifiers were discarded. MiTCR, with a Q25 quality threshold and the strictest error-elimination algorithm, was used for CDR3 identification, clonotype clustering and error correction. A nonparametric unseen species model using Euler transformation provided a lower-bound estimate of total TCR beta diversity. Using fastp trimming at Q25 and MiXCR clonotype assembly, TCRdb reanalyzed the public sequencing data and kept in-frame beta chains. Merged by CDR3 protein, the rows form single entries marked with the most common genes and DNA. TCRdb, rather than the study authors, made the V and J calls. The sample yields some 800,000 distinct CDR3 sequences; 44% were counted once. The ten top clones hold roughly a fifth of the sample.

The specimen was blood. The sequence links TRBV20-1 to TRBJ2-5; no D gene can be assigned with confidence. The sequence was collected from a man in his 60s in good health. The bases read TGCAGTGCTAGAGAGAGGAGAGAGACCCAGTACTTC. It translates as CSARERRETQYF.